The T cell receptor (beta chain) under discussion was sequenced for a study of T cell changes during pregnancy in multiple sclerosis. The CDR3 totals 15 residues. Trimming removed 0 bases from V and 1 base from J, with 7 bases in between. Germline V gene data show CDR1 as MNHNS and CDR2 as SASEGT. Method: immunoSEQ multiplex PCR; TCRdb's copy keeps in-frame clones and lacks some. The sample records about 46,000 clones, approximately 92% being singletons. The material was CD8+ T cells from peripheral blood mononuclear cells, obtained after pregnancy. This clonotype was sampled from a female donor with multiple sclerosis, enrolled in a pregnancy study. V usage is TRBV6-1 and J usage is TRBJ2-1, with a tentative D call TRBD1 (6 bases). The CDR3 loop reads CASSEATGSYNEQFF. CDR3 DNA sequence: TGTGCCAGCAGTGAAGCCACAGGGTCCTACAATGAGCAGTTCTTC.